The 16 T cell receptor beta chains below were found in one sample sequenced in a study of blood T cell repertoires in COVID-19. The method was immunoSEQ multiplex PCR; TCRdb's version includes in-frame clones alone and lacks a portion of them. Among 300,000 or so clones, roughly nine tenths were seen once, and the ten largest hold roughly 2.6%. The specimen was PBMCs or T cells enriched from blood (not recorded which). These receptors originate from a man aged 55-75 years who had recovered from COVID-19.

The chain uses TRBV29-1 and TRBJ2-3; D gene ambiguous. This CDR3 has 12 amino acids. Trimming shortened V by 8 bases and J by 3 bases, and 12 bases separated the two germline ends. CDR1 is SQVTM, CDR2 ANQGSEA, per germline. In DNA, the CDR3 is TGCAGCTTACGGGTTGGAACAGATACGCAGTATTTT. This encodes CSLRVGTDTQYF.

The V gene is TRBV9, the J gene TRBJ1-6, with D maybe TRBD1 (6 bases). V was pared by 4 bases and J by 0 bases, with 8 bases between. CDR1 is SGDLS, CDR2 YYNGEE, per germline. The CDR3 loop spans 15 amino acids. As DNA, the CDR3 is TGTGCCAGCAGCCTGGGGGCCTCCTATAATTCACCCCTCCACTTT. This translates into CASSLGASYNSPLHF.

V is TRBV19 and J is TRBJ1-1; D call uncertain. From germline, CDR1 is LNHDA and CDR2 SQIVND (reference sequence). CDR3 length equals 12 residues. V was cut by 7 bases and J by 5 bases, with 11 bases left in between. CDR3 bases: TGTGCCAGTACCATCGGAGGGACTGAAGCTTTCTTT. This gives the protein CASTIGGTEAFF.

The chain couples TRBV5-4 to TRBJ2-1, with 8 positions matching TRBD2. The V segment lost 2 bases and the J segment 7 bases; nucleotides outside the gene matches: 11. Germline V gene data show CDR1 as SGHNT and CDR2 as YYREEE (reference sequence). CDR3 size: 16 residues. CDR3 amino acids: CASSFDGGAVRNEQFF. The CDR3 DNA sequence: TGTGCCAGCAGCTTTGACGGGGGGGCCGTGAGAAATGAGCAGTTCTTC. Combining the CDR3 with reference TRBV5-4 and TRBJ2-1 gives the whole variable domain ETGVTQSPTHLIKTRGQQVTLRCSSQSGHNTVSWYQQALGQGPQFIFQYYREEENGRGNFPPRFSGLQFPNYSSELNVNALELDDSALYLCASSFDGGAVRNEQFFGPGTRLTVL.

The chain recombines TRBV5-4 with TRBJ2-7; D is undetermined. CDR1 and CDR2 from the germline V gene are SGHNT and YYREEE (reference sequence). V lost 4 bases to trimming and J lost 5 bases, with 16 bases between them. This CDR3 is 14 amino acids long. CDR3: CASSGAGSVNEQYF. The CDR3 nucleotides read TGTGCCAGCAGCGGAGCCGGGTCTGTGAACGAGCAGTACTTC.

The chain recombines TRBV30 with TRBJ1-1; perhaps TRBD1 as D (5 bases). CDR1 is GTSNPN and CDR2 is SVGIG in the germline V gene (reference sequence). The CDR3 sequence is 11 residues long. V was pared by 4 bases and J by 11 bases, with 14 bases between. The CDR3 loop is CAWKELGAAFF. DNA for the CDR3: TGTGCCTGGAAGGAGCTAGGGGCGGCTTTCTTT.

V usage is TRBV2 and J usage is TRBJ2-3; TRBD2 matches 9 bases. Germline loops: CDR1 SNHLY, CDR2 FYNNEI. After removal of 4 bases from V and 14 bases from J, the junction contained 10 bases not matched to a gene. The CDR3 contains 13 residues. CDR3 nucleotide sequence: TGTGCCAGCAGTGGGGGGCGGGGACTAGCCCTGTATTTT. This translates into CASSGGRGLALYF.

The count of this clone is one. The genes are TRBV4-1 and TRBJ1-5; TRBD1 might be the D (5 bases). The CDR3 loop spans 13 amino acids. V was clipped by 1 base and J by 7 bases, with 8 bases between them. Germline V gives CDR1 MGHRA, CDR2 YSYEKL. The CDR3 loop is CASSQAGGQPQHF. Written as DNA, the CDR3 is TGCGCCAGCAGCCAAGCCGGGGGGCAGCCCCAGCATTTT.

The rearrangement uses TRBV2 and TRBJ1-4, with TRBD1 matching over 8 bases. Germline CDR1 SNHLY, CDR2 FYNNEI. The CDR3 is 15 residues long. V lost 5 bases, J lost 6 bases, and 8 bases stayed unmatched. This CDR3 reads CASSPRQGMYEKLFF. DNA for the CDR3: TGTGCCAGCAGTCCAAGACAGGGGATGTATGAAAAACTGTTTTTT.

V usage is TRBV15 and J usage is TRBJ1-5; 8 bases are shared with TRBD1. CDR3 length: 17 amino acids. From germline, CDR1 is LNHNV and CDR2 YYDKDF (reference sequence). V lost 5 bases, J lost 3 bases, and 12 bases stayed unmatched. The CDR3 is CATSDPRTGRDNQPQHF. The CDR3, as DNA: TGTGCCACCAGCGATCCAAGGACAGGGAGGGACAATCAGCCCCAGCATTTT.

The chain combines TRBV20-1 with TRBJ1-2, with D unresolved. Germline CDR1 and CDR2: DFQATT and SNEGSKA (reference sequence). Between the trimmed V and J ends, which lost 3 bases and 6 bases, there was a span of 11 bases. The CDR3 runs 12 residues. The CDR3 loop reads CSASREWDGYTF. The CDR3 nucleotides read TGCAGTGCTAGTCGGGAATGGGATGGCTACACCTTC.

Only one count was recorded for this clone. The rearrangement uses TRBV6-5 and TRBJ2-1, with D tentatively TRBD2 (6 bases). CDR3 length: 15 residues. The V gene's germline CDR1 is MNHEY and CDR2 SVGAGI. Trimming removed 8 bases from V and 0 bases from J, with 14 bases in between. CDR3 bases: TGTGCCAGCGCGAGTGCGGGGTCCTCCTACAATGAGCAGTTCTTC. Its translation: CASASAGSSYNEQFF.

This sequence joins TRBV27 and TRBJ2-7; D is possibly TRBD2 (6 bases). Deletions cut 6 bases from V and 1 base from J, with 16 bases between. Germline V lookup: CDR1 MNHEY, CDR2 SMNVEV (reference sequence). The CDR3 runs to 15 residues. Here the CDR3 reads CASRRNRDWSYEQYF. CDR3 DNA: TGTGCCAGCAGACGAAATCGGGACTGGTCCTACGAGCAGTACTTC.

The CDR3 region has the DNA TGTGCCAGCAGGGCCGGGACTAGCGGGAGGCTTGTGGAGACCCAGTACTTC. This encodes CASRAGTSGRLVETQYF. The chain recombines TRBV7-2 with TRBJ2-5; 15 bases line up with TRBD2. Germline CDR1 and CDR2: SGHTA and FQGNSA. This CDR3 contains 17 residues. J was trimmed by 5 bases and V by 6 bases; bases with no gene match: 10.

The CDR3: CASSPTGVGTEAFF. The CDR3 nucleotides are TGTGCCAGCAGCCCAACCGGGGTCGGCACTGAAGCTTTCTTT. The chain recombines TRBV7-2 with TRBJ1-1; D gene unclear. The CDR3 consists of 14 residues. Germline V lookup: CDR1 SGHTA, CDR2 FQGNSA. The V gene lost 5 bases and the J gene lost 4 bases, with 14 bases spanning the gap.

The V gene is TRBV27, the J gene TRBJ2-5; 10 bases are a match to TRBD1. The CDR3 is made up of 15 amino acids. Germline loops: CDR1 MNHEY, CDR2 SMNVEV (reference sequence). J gave up 4 bases and V 8 bases, and 10 bases lay outside the gene matches. For the CDR3, the DNA is TGTGCCAGCCAGAGCGGGACAGGGGTGCGAGAGACCCAGTACTTC. Its translation: CASQSGTGVRETQYF.